The 32 T cell receptor beta chains listed next were all sequenced from one sample in a study of T cell responses to AZD1222 COVID-19 vaccine. This table comes from immunoSEQ multiplex PCR, and its TCRdb copy is limited to in-frame clones, with some not included. Altogether fewer than 150,000 clones are present, less than 90% being singletons, with the ten largest covering approximately 9.2%. This specimen was peripheral blood, taken on day 0 of AZD1222 vaccination. The receptors were sampled from an adult in good health.

This chain connects TRBV3-1 (or the pseudogene TRBV3-2) to TRBJ1-2; no firm D call. Per germline, CDR1 LGHDT and CDR2 YNNKEL (reference sequence). Trimming left V 5 bases short and J 7 bases short, with 14 bases between. The CDR3 has 13 residues. CDR3: CASSYTGSSGYTF. DNA of the CDR3: TGTGCCAGCAGCTACACGGGGTCCTCTGGCTACACCTTC.

The genes are TRBV11-3 and TRBJ1-6, with D perhaps TRBD1 (6 bases). This CDR3 has 15 residues. With 8 bases removed from V and 8 bases from J, the gap between germline ends came to 19 bases. Germline V lookup: CDR1 SGHNT, CDR2 YENEEA. For the CDR3, the DNA is TGTGCCAGCGGAACCCGGCAGGGGATAGATTCACCCCTCCACTTT. Its protein product is CASGTRQGIDSPLHF.

In its sample, this clone was seen once. J is TRBJ2-2 and V is TRBV7-9, with 11 bases matching TRBD1. The ends lost 2 bases at V and 6 bases at J; junction bases unmatched: 5. The CDR3 spans 16 residues. CDR1 SEHNR and CDR2 FQNEAQ come from the germline V gene (reference sequence). The CDR3 DNA follows: TGTGCCAGCAGCTTACCGGGACAGGGGGACGCCGGGGAGCTGTTTTTT. This encodes CASSLPGQGDAGELFF.

The chain uses TRBV6-5 and TRBJ1-2; 10 nucleotides align to TRBD1. Germline values: CDR1 MNHEY, CDR2 SVGAGI. The V gene end was trimmed by 1 base and the J gene end by 5 bases; junction bases not matched to a gene: 7. The CDR3 totals 16 residues. The CDR3 DNA sequence: TGTGCCAGCAGTTACTTGCGGACAGGGGGAGGATATGGCTACACCTTC. It specifies CASSYLRTGGGYGYTF.

The V gene is TRBV14, the J gene TRBJ2-6; D call uncertain. CDR1 is SGHDN and CDR2 is FVKESK in the germline V gene. The CDR3 has 14 residues. The V end was cut by 4 bases, the J end by 1 base, with 5 bases between. CDR3 sequence reads: CASSPFSGANVLTF. The DNA for the CDR3 is TGTGCCAGCAGCCCCTTTTCTGGGGCCAACGTCCTGACTTTC.

J is TRBJ1-2 and V is TRBV5-1, with a weak D call TRBD1 (5 bases). The CDR3 consists of 12 residues. Trimming shortened V by 4 bases and J by 2 bases, and 6 bases separated the two germline ends. Germline V gene sequence: CDR1 SGHRS, CDR2 YFSETQ. CDR3 bases: TGCGCCAGCAGCGGGGGGAACTATGGCTACACCTTC. It translates to CASSGGNYGYTF.

V is TRBV6-5 and J is TRBJ2-7, with TRBD1 matching 9 bases. Germline assignment: CDR1 MNHEY and CDR2 SVGAGI. With V trimmed by 8 bases and J by 4 bases, 6 bases remained unmatched. This CDR3 has 13 residues. CDR3 in DNA: TGTGCCAGCTGCCGGGACAGGGTTTACGAGCAGTACTTC. This encodes CASCRDRVYEQYF.

This clone was observed once. The chain combines TRBV4-1 with TRBJ1-4; D unresolved. The CDR3 length is 14 residues. V was clipped by 5 bases and J by 7 bases, with 14 bases between them. CDR1 and CDR2 from the germline V gene are MGHRA and YSYEKL. CDR3 in DNA: TGCGCCAGCAGCGCCGTCCAAGAGGCTGAAAAACTGTTTTTT. It is translated as CASSAVQEAEKLFF.

The CDR3 region has the DNA TGTGCCAGCAGTTACTCGGGCTATAATGAGCAGTTCTTC. This translates into CASSYSGYNEQFF. This chain links TRBV6-2 or TRBV6-3 with TRBJ2-1; D gene uncertain. This CDR3 is built from 13 residues. V was shortened by 0 bases and J by 7 bases, with 7 bases between the two germline ends. Germline CDR1 is MNHEY and CDR2 is SVGEGT.

This chain joins TRBV2 and TRBJ1-6, with 8 bases lining up with TRBD1. The CDR3 length is 13 residues. Unmatched junction bases numbered 4, after V lost 7 bases and J lost 8 bases. Germline V gene sequence: CDR1 SNHLY, CDR2 FYNNEI. CDR3 sequence reads: CASTGQVYSPLHF. The CDR3 DNA reads TGTGCCAGCACGGGACAGGTCTATTCACCCCTCCACTTT.

The chain joins TRBV6-5 to TRBJ1-1, with D perhaps TRBD1 (5 bases). The CDR3 is made up of 13 amino acids. V gave up 4 bases and J gave up 7 bases, with 13 bases separating them. The germline V gene has CDR1 MNHEY and CDR2 SVGAGI. The DNA of the CDR3 is TGTGCCAGCAGTTCCATAGGGACGGATGAAGCTTTCTTT. The encoded protein is CASSSIGTDEAFF.

The chain uses TRBV28 and TRBJ1-1; perhaps TRBD1 as D (6 bases). The CDR3 runs 13 residues. Trimming pared 5 bases from V and 8 bases from J, leaving 15 bases between. Germline V gene sequence: CDR1 MDHEN, CDR2 SYDVKM. The CDR3: CASSNNGGREAFF. The CDR3 region has the DNA TGTGCCAGCAGTAATAACGGGGGGCGAGAAGCTTTCTTT.

The CDR3 protein is CASSVTPQNYEQYF. The CDR3, as DNA: TGTGCCAGCAGCGTAACTCCTCAAAACTACGAGCAGTACTTC. V usage is TRBV9 and J usage is TRBJ2-7; D is unresolved. Trimming stripped 1 base from V and 3 bases from J, with 11 bases between. This CDR3 is 14 amino acids long. In germline, CDR1 is SGDLS, CDR2 YYNGEE. The full variable domain, completed using reference TRBV9 and TRBJ2-7, is DSGVTQTPKHLITATGQRVTLRCSPRSGDLSVYWYQQSLDQGLQFLIQYYNGEERAKGNILERFSAQQFPDLHSELNLSSLELGDSALYFCASSVTPQNYEQYFGPGTRLTVT.

This chain joins TRBV27 and TRBJ2-1, with D possibly being TRBD1 (5 bases). Germline V gene lookup returns CDR1 MNHEY and CDR2 SMNVEV (reference sequence). Between the trimmed V and J ends, which lost 0 bases and 2 bases, there was a span of 17 bases. The CDR3 has 18 amino acids. The CDR3 region is CASSLSSLTESTYNEQFF. In DNA, the CDR3 is TGTGCCAGCAGTTTATCATCCCTGACAGAAAGCACCTACAATGAGCAGTTCTTC.

This chain joins TRBV5-4 and TRBJ2-4; 10 nucleotides align to TRBD2. From germline, CDR1 is SGHNT and CDR2 YYREEE (reference sequence). The CDR3 consists of 19 residues. V lost 4 bases and J lost 1; bases outside the gene matches: 14. Written as DNA, the CDR3 is TGTGCCAGCAGCAAGGGGGGACTAGCGTCTCATTCGGCCAAAAACATTCAGTACTTC. Translating it yields CASSKGGLASHSAKNIQYF.

Remarks on this clone: The sample has other DNA sequences that encode this CDR3 too. The chain joins TRBV19 to TRBJ2-1; 10 bases agree with TRBD2. Germline values: CDR1 LNHDA, CDR2 SQIVND (reference sequence). This CDR3 spans 15 amino acids. Germline trimming cut 7 bases from V and 0 bases from J; bases unmatched to any gene: 3. Here the CDR3 reads CASTPSGSSYNEQFF. The CDR3 DNA sequence: TGTGCCAGTACCCCTAGCGGGAGCTCCTACAATGAGCAGTTCTTC.

The genes are TRBV10-2 and TRBJ1-1; D is possibly TRBD1 (6 bases). V was cut by 7 bases and J by 7 bases, with 22 bases left in between. The length of the CDR3 is 15 residues. The germline CDR1 and CDR2 sequences are WSHSY and SAAADI. The CDR3 protein is CASKEGQHRYYEAFF. The DNA of the CDR3 is TGCGCCAGCAAAGAGGGACAACACCGATATTATGAAGCTTTCTTT.

The rearrangement joins TRBV12-3 or TRBV12-4 to TRBJ1-2; D is perhaps TRBD1 (5 bases). V was pared by 5 bases and J by 10 bases, with 14 bases between. CDR3 size: 12 residues. The CDR3: CASSMGPFVYTF. CDR3 in DNA: TGTGCCAGCAGTATGGGACCTTTCGTCTACACCTTC.

The V and J genes are TRBV2 and TRBJ2-5, with 8 bases matching TRBD1. Germline assignment: CDR1 SNHLY and CDR2 FYNNEI. V lost 5 bases, J lost 5 bases, and 7 bases stayed unmatched. The length of the CDR3 is 14 residues. The CDR3 sequence is CASSPGTGTETQYF. CDR3 bases: TGTGCCAGCAGTCCCGGGACAGGTACGGAGACCCAGTACTTC.

The rearrangement links TRBV7-9 to TRBJ1-1, with 10 bases fitting TRBD1. Trimming removed 0 bases from V and 7 bases from J; junction bases left unmatched: 11. Germline V gives CDR1 SEHNR, CDR2 FQNEAQ (reference sequence). The CDR3 length is 17 residues. Here the CDR3 DNA reads TGTGCCAGCAGCTTAGCTCCGGGACAGGGGAGGTACGGTGAAGCTTTCTTT. As protein: CASSLAPGQGRYGEAFF. The full variable domain, in which reference TRBV7-9 and TRBJ1-1 provide the parts outside the CDR3, is DTGVSQNPRHKITKRGQNVTFRCDPISEHNRLYWYRQTLGQGPEFLTYFQNEAQLEKSRLLSDRFSAERPKGSFSTLEIQRTEQGDSAMYLCASSLAPGQGRYGEAFFGQGTRLTVV.

The V call is TRBV27, the J call TRBJ1-2; D might be TRBD1 (5 bases). The CDR3 runs 15 residues. CDR1 and CDR2 from the germline V gene are MNHEY and SMNVEV (reference sequence). V lost 4 bases and J 7 bases, leaving 19 bases between the germline ends. Here the CDR3 DNA reads TGTGCCAGCAGTTCCTTAAGGGGCGCAGGCTCTGGCTACACCTTC. This codes for CASSSLRGAGSGYTF.

The chain recombines TRBV19 with TRBJ1-1; 10 nucleotides agree with TRBD1. Germline CDR1 is LNHDA and CDR2 is SQIVND (reference sequence). CDR3 length: 14 amino acids. The junction had 4 bases not matched to a gene; V was cut back by 5 bases and J by 4 bases. The CDR3 here is CASSPWTGGTEAFF. The CDR3 DNA is TGTGCCAGTAGTCCGTGGACAGGGGGCACTGAAGCTTTCTTT.

In its sample, this clone was seen once. The J gene is TRBJ2-7, the V gene TRBV7-9, with TRBD2 as a possible D gene (5 bases). The CDR3 covers 15 residues. CDR1 is SEHNR, CDR2 FQNEAQ, per germline (reference sequence). The V gene lost 1 base and the J gene lost 3 bases, with 13 bases spanning the gap. CDR3 loop: CASSLVGSGYYEQYF. CDR3 sequence (DNA): TGTGCCAGCAGCTTAGTGGGCAGCGGCTACTACGAGCAGTACTTC.

The rearrangement joins TRBV9 to TRBJ2-3, with TRBD2 identical over 11 bases. The CDR3 loop spans 16 amino acids. From germline, CDR1 is SGDLS and CDR2 YYNGEE. The trim removed 2 bases at V and 2 bases at J, leaving 4 bases unmatched. The DNA of the CDR3 is TGTGCCAGCAGCGTTGGTAGCGGGGGGGCCACAGATACGCAGTATTTT. This sequence encodes CASSVGSGGATDTQYF.

This clone was counted between two and nine times. One end of the junction is discordant with germline, which a read error may explain. The V gene is TRBV27, the J gene TRBJ2-7; D is possibly TRBD2 (7 bases). This CDR3 region has 9 residues. Germline CDR1 and CDR2: MNHEY and SMNVEV (reference sequence). The CDR3 bases are TGTGCCAGCAAGGGGGGGGAAGGTTTC. Translation gives CASKGGEGF.

The genes are TRBV5-6 and TRBJ1-1; 7 bases map to TRBD1. CDR3 length: 15 amino acids. Per the germline V gene, CDR1 is SGHDT and CDR2 is YYEEEE. V shed 4 bases and J 5 bases; nucleotides not matched to a gene: 11. CDR3 loop: CASSRLGRGHTEAFF. The DNA of the CDR3 is TGTGCCAGCAGCCGCCTGGGAAGGGGGCATACTGAAGCTTTCTTT.

The gene calls are TRBV9 and TRBJ1-2, with TRBD1 as a possible D gene (5 bases). V was trimmed by 4 bases and J by 3 bases, leaving 16 bases between them. This CDR3 has 15 amino acids. Germline assignment: CDR1 SGDLS and CDR2 YYNGEE. The CDR3 DNA reads as TGTGCCAGCAGCCCCGTCGTAGAGGGGCACTATGGCTACACCTTC. This sequence encodes CASSPVVEGHYGYTF.

The CDR3 nucleotides are TGTGCCAGCAGTTTGAAAGAGACCCAGTACTTC. This encodes CASSLKETQYF. This rearrangement joins TRBV28 to TRBJ2-5; D gene uncertain. Per germline, CDR1 MDHEN and CDR2 SYDVKM. Trimming stripped 3 bases from V and 3 bases from J, with 2 bases between. The CDR3 is 11 residues long.

The V gene is TRBV11-2, the J gene TRBJ2-7; D gene unclear. The length of the CDR3 is 13 residues. Germline loops: CDR1 SGHAT, CDR2 FQNNGV. Trimming shortened V by 5 bases and J by 4 bases, and 12 bases separated the two germline ends. The CDR3 nucleotides read TGTGCCAGCAGCCTCCAACCGAGGTACGAGCAGTACTTC. Protein: CASSLQPRYEQYF.

A few counts support this clone. This chain links TRBV9 with TRBJ1-2; no firm D call. CDR3 length: 14 residues. Germline assignment: CDR1 SGDLS and CDR2 YYNGEE. V was shortened by 4 bases and J by 3 bases, with 13 bases between the two germline ends. CDR3 sequence (DNA): TGTGCCAGCAGCCCCCGCGGAGATTACTATGGCTACACCTTC. Translating it yields CASSPRGDYYGYTF.

V and J are TRBV5-1 and TRBJ2-3; TRBD1 agrees at 9 bases. The ends lost 3 bases at V and 2 bases at J; junction bases unmatched: 4. Germline V gene sequence: CDR1 SGHRS, CDR2 YFSETQ. The CDR3 consists of 15 residues. The CDR3 DNA is TGCGCCAGCAGCTCGGGGGACAGGGCCACAGATACGCAGTATTTT. Its protein is CASSSGDRATDTQYF. The complete variable domain, with remaining parts taken from reference TRBV5-1 and TRBJ2-3, reads KAGVTQTPRYLIKTRGQQVTLSCSPISGHRSVSWYQQTPGQGLQFLFEYFSETQRNKGNFPGRFSGRQFSNSRSEMNVSTLELGDSALYLCASSSGDRATDTQYFGPGTRLTVL.

The V and J genes are TRBV4-1 and TRBJ1-1; unclear D gene. Trimming took off 3 bases at V and 1 base at J, with 12 bases between the two ends. Germline V gene lookup returns CDR1 MGHRA and CDR2 YSYEKL. The CDR3 length is 15 residues. In DNA form, the CDR3 reads TGCGCCAGCAGCCACCTGGCCCCGTCGAACACTGAAGCTTTCTTT. Translating it yields CASSHLAPSNTEAFF.